These 6 T cell receptor beta chains were sequenced from one sample in a study of blood T cells in healthy people across ages. The use of a sample-barcoded 5' primer and a J-beta primer mix characterized a second PCR of roughly 7 to 11 cycles. Via MiXCR, TCRdb re-called the 5' RACE reads, giving one row per CDR3 protein. The repertoire holds approximately 690,000 distinct CDR3 sequences, with under 65% as singletons. The specimen sequenced was blood. Source of these receptors: a man aged 55 to 70 in good health.

The rearrangement joins TRBV4-3 to TRBJ2-2, with D unclear. V shed 1 base and J shed 4 bases, with 10 bases lying between them. Germline V gene sequence: CDR1 LGHNA, CDR2 YSLEER. This CDR3 spans 15 amino acids. The CDR3 here is CASSQGNPITGELFF. CDR3 bases: TGCGCCAGCAGCCAAGGGAATCCCATCACCGGGGAGCTGTTTTTT.

A few counts support this clonotype. The rearrangement links TRBV20-1 to TRBJ1-4; 10 bases line up with TRBD1. This CDR3 is built from 17 residues. The trim removed 1 base at V and 8 bases at J, leaving 13 bases unmatched. Germline V gene sequence: CDR1 DFQATT, CDR2 SNEGSKA (reference sequence). Here the CDR3 DNA reads TGCAGTGCTAGAGGCGTGTATTGGACAGGGGGTGAAGAAAAACTGTTTTTT. This codes for CSARGVYWTGGEEKLFF.

The chain recombines TRBV27 with TRBJ1-6; 7 bases fit TRBD1. J gave up 9 bases and V 6 bases, and 8 bases lay outside the gene matches. The CDR3 contains 14 residues. The V gene's germline CDR1 is MNHEY and CDR2 SMNVEV (reference sequence). The CDR3 nucleotides are TGTGCCAGCAGCAACACAGGGGATAGTTCACCCCTCCACTTT. Its protein is CASSNTGDSSPLHF.

CDR3: CSVRRLGFQETQYF. The CDR3 coding sequence is TGCAGCGTTCGTCGTTTGGGATTCCAAGAGACCCAGTACTTC. The chain joins TRBV29-1 to TRBJ2-5, with D unresolved. The CDR3 spans 14 residues. Trimming stripped 5 bases from V and 1 base from J, with 14 bases between. Germline lookup yields CDR1 SQVTM and CDR2 ANQGSEA.

This clonotype was picked up many times. CDR3 DNA: TGTGCCAGCAGCCTCCGGGAGAATCAGCCCCAGCATTTT. Its translation: CASSLRENQPQHF. The chain carries TRBV6-6 and TRBJ1-5; no firm D call. Trimming cost V 6 bases and J 4 bases, with 10 bases left between them. The CDR3 spans 13 residues. The germline V gene encodes CDR1 MNHNY and CDR2 SVGAGI (reference sequence).

The chain couples TRBV5-1 to TRBJ1-2; tentative D call: TRBD1 (6 bases). Per the germline V gene, CDR1 is SGHRS and CDR2 is YFSETQ. The length of the CDR3 is 14 residues. Trimming took off 4 bases at V and 6 bases at J, with 16 bases between the two ends. The CDR3 region has the DNA TGCGCCAGCAGCGGGGCAGGGGAAAGGAATGGCTACACCTTC. This codes for CASSGAGERNGYTF.